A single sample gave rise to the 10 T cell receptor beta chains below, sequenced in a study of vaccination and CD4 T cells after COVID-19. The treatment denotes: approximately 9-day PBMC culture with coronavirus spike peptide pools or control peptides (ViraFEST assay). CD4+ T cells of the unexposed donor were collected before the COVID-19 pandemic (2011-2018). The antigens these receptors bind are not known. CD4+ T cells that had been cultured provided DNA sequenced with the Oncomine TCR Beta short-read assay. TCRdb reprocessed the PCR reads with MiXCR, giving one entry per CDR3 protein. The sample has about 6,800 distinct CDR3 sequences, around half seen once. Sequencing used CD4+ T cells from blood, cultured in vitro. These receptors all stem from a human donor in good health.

CDR3 DNA: TGTGCCAGCAGCTTAATACGGGGGGGCCCGGATACGCAGTATTTT. Protein: CASSLIRGGPDTQYF. The rearrangement links TRBV7-2 to TRBJ2-3, with 8 bases that match TRBD2. V dropped 2 bases and J dropped 6; count of bases not matched to a gene: 7. Germline V gives CDR1 SGHTA, CDR2 FQGNSA. CDR3 size: 15 residues.

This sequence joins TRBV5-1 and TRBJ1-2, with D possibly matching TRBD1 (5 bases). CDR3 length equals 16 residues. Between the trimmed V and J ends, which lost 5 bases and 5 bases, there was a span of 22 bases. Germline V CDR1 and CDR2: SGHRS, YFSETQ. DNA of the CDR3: TGCGCCAGCAGTAGGGCCCCAGGGCCTCGTGAATATGGCTACACCTTC. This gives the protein CASSRAPGPREYGYTF.

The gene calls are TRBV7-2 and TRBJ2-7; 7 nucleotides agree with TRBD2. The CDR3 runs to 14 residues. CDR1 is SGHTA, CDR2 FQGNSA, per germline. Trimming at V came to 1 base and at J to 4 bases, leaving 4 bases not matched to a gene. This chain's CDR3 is CASSLVVSGYEQYF. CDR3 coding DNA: TGTGCCAGCAGCTTAGTTGTTAGCGGGTACGAGCAGTACTTC.

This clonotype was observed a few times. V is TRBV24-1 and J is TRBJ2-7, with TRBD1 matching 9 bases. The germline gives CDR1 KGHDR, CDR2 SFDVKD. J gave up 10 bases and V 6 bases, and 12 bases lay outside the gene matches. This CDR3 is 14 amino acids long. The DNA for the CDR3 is TGTGCCACCAGTCTCGGGACAGGGATGTTAGGACAGTACTTC. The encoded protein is CATSLGTGMLGQYF.

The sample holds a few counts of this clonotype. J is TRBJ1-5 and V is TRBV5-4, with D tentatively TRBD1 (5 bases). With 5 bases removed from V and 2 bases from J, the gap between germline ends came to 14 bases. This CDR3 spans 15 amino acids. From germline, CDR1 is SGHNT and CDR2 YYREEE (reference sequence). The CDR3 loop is CASRPGTAGNQPQHF. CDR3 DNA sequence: TGTGCCAGCAGACCCGGGACGGCGGGCAATCAGCCCCAGCATTTT.

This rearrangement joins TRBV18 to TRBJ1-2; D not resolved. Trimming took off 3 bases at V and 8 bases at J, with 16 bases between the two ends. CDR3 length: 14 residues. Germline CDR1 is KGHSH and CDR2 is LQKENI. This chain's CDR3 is CASSPQLGSHGYTF. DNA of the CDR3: TGTGCCAGCTCACCGCAGTTGGGTAGTCACGGCTACACCTTC.

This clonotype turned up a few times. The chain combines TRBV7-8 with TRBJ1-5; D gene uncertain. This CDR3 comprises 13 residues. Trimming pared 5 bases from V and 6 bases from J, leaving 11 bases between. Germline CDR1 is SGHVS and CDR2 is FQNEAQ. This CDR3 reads CASSPRPGQPQHF. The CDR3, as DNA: TGTGCCAGCAGCCCTCGGCCAGGTCAGCCCCAGCATTTT.

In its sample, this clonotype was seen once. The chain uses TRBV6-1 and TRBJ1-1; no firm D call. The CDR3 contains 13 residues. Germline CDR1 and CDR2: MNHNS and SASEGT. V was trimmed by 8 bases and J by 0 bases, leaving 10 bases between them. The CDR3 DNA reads TGTGCCAGCCCCCCGGGAATGAACACTGAAGCTTTCTTT. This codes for CASPPGMNTEAFF.

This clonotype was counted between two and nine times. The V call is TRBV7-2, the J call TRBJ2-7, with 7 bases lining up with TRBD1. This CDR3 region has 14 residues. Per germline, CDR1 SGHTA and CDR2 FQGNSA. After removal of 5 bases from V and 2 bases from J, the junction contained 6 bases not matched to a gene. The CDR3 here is CASSQQTGTYEQYF. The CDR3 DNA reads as TGTGCCAGCAGCCAACAGACAGGGACCTACGAGCAGTACTTC. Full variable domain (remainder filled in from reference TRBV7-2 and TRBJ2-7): GAGVSQSPSNKVTEKGKDVELRCDPISGHTALYWYRQSLGQGLEFLIYFQGNSAPDKSGLPSDRFSAERTGGSVSTLTIQRTQQEDSAVYLCASSQQTGTYEQYFGPGTRLTVT.

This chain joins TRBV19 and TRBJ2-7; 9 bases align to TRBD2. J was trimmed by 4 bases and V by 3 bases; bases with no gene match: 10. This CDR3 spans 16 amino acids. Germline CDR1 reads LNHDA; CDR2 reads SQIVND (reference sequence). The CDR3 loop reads CASSISPSGVTYEQYF. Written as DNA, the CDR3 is TGTGCCAGTAGTATTTCACCTAGCGGGGTTACTTACGAGCAGTACTTC.